Listed below are T cell receptor beta chains from one sample, sequenced in a study of cytomegalovirus exposure and HLA in healthy donors. Generated by immunoSEQ multiplex PCR, the TCRdb table keeps only in-frame clones and is missing some. Altogether 200,000 or so clones are present, around 82% being singletons, with the ten largest covering roughly 3%. Sequenced input: PBMCs. The receptors derive from a woman in her 30s in good health and CMV-seronegative. The CDR3 runs from the conserved cysteine through the conserved F or W. D genes are given only for firm matches. Some rows have no size entry. The others give once, few or many, or a class for an expanded clone.

j_gene	abundance	d_gene	v_gene	CDR3nt	CDR3aa
TRBJ2-1	-	-	TRBV15	TGTGCCACCAGCAGAGATTGGGCGAGCAGGGAGCAGTTCTTC	CATSRDWASREQFF
TRBJ2-1	-	TRBD2	TRBV14	TGTGCCAGCAGGCCGGGGAAGGCGGGAGCCTACAATGAGCAGTTCTTC	CASRPGKAGAYNEQFF
TRBJ1-2	-	-	TRBV9	TGTGCCAGCAGCTTGGGGAGGGGGGCTGGCTACACCTTC	CASSLGRGAGYTF
TRBJ1-1	-	-	TRBV4-1	TGCGCCAGCAGCCAAACAGGAAGGCCGAACACTGAAGCTTTCTTT	CASSQTGRPNTEAFF
TRBJ1-1	-	-	TRBV7-9	TGTGCCAGCAGCTTTGGGGCGAACACTGAAGCTTTCTTT	CASSFGANTEAFF
TRBJ1-5	-	-	TRBV7-8	TGTGCCAGCAGCTTAGCTATGTTGGGGACTCCCTCCGAGGAGCCCCAGCATTTT	CASSLAMLGTPSEEPQHF
TRBJ1-2	-	TRBD1	TRBV6-6	TGTGCCAGCAGAGGACAGGGGACCGATAACTATGGCTACACCTTC	CASRGQGTDNYGYTF
TRBJ1-4	once	TRBD1	TRBV19	TGTGCCAGTAGTATTCCCGGACAGGGTCTTCGTGAAAAACTGTTTTTT	CASSIPGQGLREKLFF
TRBJ1-2	-	TRBD1	TRBV13	TGTGCCAGCAGCCCGGGACAGGATAACTATGGCTACACCTTC	CASSPGQDNYGYTF
TRBJ2-1	-	-	TRBV27	TGTGCCAGCAGATATGGGGGGTTCTCCTACAATGAGCAGTTCTTC	CASRYGGFSYNEQFF
TRBJ2-5	-	TRBD2	TRBV10-2	TGCGCCAGCAGTGTTAGCGGGGGGGAAGAGACCCAGTACTTC	CASSVSGGEETQYF
TRBJ2-7	-	TRBD1	TRBV5-1	TGCGCCAGCAGCCCGGGACAGGCCGGCAACGAGCAGTACTTC	CASSPGQAGNEQYF
TRBJ1-3	-	-	TRBV7-6	TGTGCCAGCAGCTTAGTGGCAGGGGCCTCTGGAAACACCATATATTTT	CASSLVAGASGNTIYF
TRBJ2-3	-	-	TRBV13	TGTGCCAGCAGCCCAGCGTGGGGGCAGACCTTCACAGATACGCAGTATTTT	CASSPAWGQTFTDTQYF
TRBJ1-6	once	-	TRBV30	TGTGCCTGGAGTGTTATCGGTGGGGAGCCCCTCCACTTT	CAWSVIGGEPLHF
TRBJ2-1	-	TRBD2	TRBV13	TGTGCCAGCAGCTCGGGACTAGCGAGGAATGAGCAGTTCTTC	CASSSGLARNEQFF
TRBJ1-1	-	-	TRBV4-1	TGCGCCAGCAGCCAAAGAGGGAACGGGAACACTGAAGCTTTCTTT	CASSQRGNGNTEAFF
TRBJ2-5	-	TRBD2	TRBV6-6	TGTGCCAGCAGTCCACTAGCGGGCCTCCTCCAGACCCAGTACTTC	CASSPLAGLLQTQYF
TRBJ1-2	-	-	TRBV28	TGTGCCAGCACCTCGGTAGCCGTCTCGCCCCGTCTGGATGGCTACACCTTC	CASTSVAVSPRLDGYTF
TRBJ1-2	-	-	TRBV21-1	TGTGCCAGCAGCCCAGGGGGTAACTATGGCTACACCTTC	CASSPGGNYGYTF
TRBJ1-2	-	TRBD1	TRBV5-4	TGTGCCAGCAGTTCCCTCTGGACAGGGGACGGCTACACCTTC	CASSSLWTGDGYTF
TRBJ1-2	-	TRBD1	TRBV5-4	TGTGCCAGCAGCCGAAGAACCGGGACAGGTTCTATCGGCTACACCTTC	CASSRRTGTGSIGYTF
TRBJ2-3	-	-	TRBV7-7	TGTGCTAGCAGCTTAACAGAATCGGATACGCAGTATTTT	CASSLTESDTQYF
TRBJ1-6	-	-	TRBV5-8	TGTGCCAGCAGCTTGGACGACAGGAAGGTTTCACCCCTCCACTTT	CASSLDDRKVSPLHF
TRBJ2-3	once	TRBD2	TRBV10-3	TGTGCCATCAGTGATGGGGGGGGGACAGATACGCAGTATTTT	CAISDGGGTDTQYF
TRBJ1-5	once	TRBD1	TRBV30	TGTGCCTGGAGTCCGGGACAGGCAAATCAGCCCCAGCATTTT	CAWSPGQANQPQHF
TRBJ2-1	-	TRBD2	TRBV2	TGTGCCAGCATCCGACGGGAGGGGGGGTACAATGAGCAGTTCTTC	CASIRREGGYNEQFF
TRBJ2-2	-	-	TRBV28	TGTGCCAGCAGTTTTTTGCAAGCCACCGGGGAGCTGTTTTTT	CASSFLQATGELFF
TRBJ1-2	-	-	TRBV6-5	TGTGCCAGCAGTTACGGGGCCAACTATGGCTACACCTTC	CASSYGANYGYTF
TRBJ1-2	few	-	TRBV11-2	TGTGCCAGCAGCTTAGATCGGGAAAACTATGGCTACACCTTC	CASSLDRENYGYTF
TRBJ1-2	-	-	TRBV15	TGTGCCACCAGCAGAGATCAAAATGGCTACACCTTC	CATSRDQNGYTF
TRBJ2-1	-	TRBD2	TRBV25-1	TGTGCCAGCAGTGATCTTGGAGCGGGGGGGTACAATGAGCAGTTCTTC	CASSDLGAGGYNEQFF
TRBJ2-1	-	-	TRBV15	TGTGCCACCAGCAGAGATTCTAGAGGGGGGCAGTTCTTC	CATSRDSRGGQFF
TRBJ2-2	-	-	TRBV6-5	TGTGCCAGCAGTTACGGGTGGGGGGAGAACACCGGGGAGCTGTTTTTT	CASSYGWGENTGELFF
TRBJ1-5	few	-	TRBV6-5	TGTGCCAGCAGTTACTCCAACGGGAATCAGCCCCAGCATTTT	CASSYSNGNQPQHF
TRBJ1-4	-	TRBD1	TRBV6-1	TGTGCCAGCAGTGAAGCCAGAACAGGGGCGGGAAATGAAAAACTGTTTTTT	CASSEARTGAGNEKLFF
TRBJ1-2	-	TRBD1	TRBV7-2	TGTGCCAGCAGCTTAGTGGGGACAGGGGGCGTCGGCTATGGCTACACCTTC	CASSLVGTGGVGYGYTF
TRBJ2-2	-	TRBD1	TRBV5-6	TGTGCCAGCAGCCAGGGACAGGGGGCGATCGGGGAGCTGTTTTTT	CASSQGQGAIGELFF
TRBJ2-7	-	-	TRBV7-6	TGTGCCAGCAGCTCCGCCGGGAGTGTCTACGAGCAGTACTTC	CASSSAGSVYEQYF
TRBJ1-1	-	-	TRBV2	TGTGCCAGCAGGGACGGACAGCATAAAGCTTTCTTT	CASRDGQHKAFF
TRBJ2-7	-	TRBD2	TRBV6-5	TGTGCCAGCAGATTAGCGGGAGGTTACGAGCAGTACTTC	CASRLAGGYEQYF
TRBJ1-1	-	TRBD1	TRBV5-1	TGCGCCAGCAGCTTCACAACAGGGGGCACTGAAGCTTTCTTT	CASSFTTGGTEAFF
TRBJ2-1	-	-	TRBV4-2	TGTGCCAGCAGCCGCGAAATAAGGACAGAATTCTACAATGAGCAGTTCTTC	CASSREIRTEFYNEQFF
TRBJ2-2	-	TRBD1	TRBV6-5	TGTGCCAGCAGTTACTCCGGGACAGGCGGGGCCGGGGAGCTGTTTTTT	CASSYSGTGGAGELFF
TRBJ1-1	once	-	TRBV5-1	TGCGCCAGCAGCGTCTCTCCGGGGGGGAACACTGAAGCTTTCTTT	CASSVSPGGNTEAFF
TRBJ1-2	-	TRBD1	TRBV6-5	TGTGCCAGCACATCGGACAGGGGGAACTATGGCTACACCTTC	CASTSDRGNYGYTF
TRBJ1-1	-	-	TRBV5-4	TGTGCCAGCAGCCTCACAGGGATGGGCGACACTGAAGCTTTCTTT	CASSLTGMGDTEAFF
TRBJ2-2	-	TRBD1	TRBV5-6	TGTGCCAGCACTAAAGACAGGGGGCATTTCGCCGGGGAGCTGTTTTTT	CASTKDRGHFAGELFF
TRBJ2-2	-	-	TRBV6-5	TGTGCCAGCAGGCTAGGGGCCGGGGAGCTGTTTTTT	CASRLGAGELFF
TRBJ1-6	-	-	TRBV7-8	TGTGCCAGCAGCTTATGGAGAGCAGACTCACCCCTCCACTTT	CASSLWRADSPLHF
TRBJ2-2	-	TRBD1	TRBV7-9	TGTGCCAGCAACTTGCGGGACAGGGGTCAGAAAATAAGCACCGGGGAGCTGTTTTTT	CASNLRDRGQKISTGELFF
TRBJ1-1	-	TRBD1	TRBV19	TGTGCCAGTAGTGTTCGGGGCGACAGGGACACTGAAGCTTTCTTT	CASSVRGDRDTEAFF
TRBJ2-7	-	TRBD1	TRBV28	TGTGCCAGCAGTTTCCGCATAGGACAGGGCAGGTACGAGCAGTACTTC	CASSFRIGQGRYEQYF
TRBJ1-1	-	-	TRBV27	TGTGCCAGCAGTTTCGGTGCGGTCAACACTGAAGCTTTCTTT	CASSFGAVNTEAFF
TRBJ1-1	-	-	TRBV29-1	TGCAGCGTTGAGACAGCGAACACTGAAGCTTTCTTT	CSVETANTEAFF
TRBJ1-4	few	-	TRBV27	TGTGCCAGCAGTTTCAGGGGCGCAAAACTGTTTTTT	CASSFRGAKLFF
TRBJ1-1	once	TRBD1	TRBV6-5	TGTGCCGCTAACCCAACAGGGGGCTTACCTGAAGCTTTCTTT	CAANPTGGLPEAFF
TRBJ1-4	-	TRBD1	TRBV5-1	TGCGCCAGCAGCCCGGGACAGGACCATTTGGCTAATGAAAAACTGTTTTTT	CASSPGQDHLANEKLFF
TRBJ1-1	-	-	TRBV7-8	TGTGCCAGCAGCTTAGTAACGGGGAACACTGAAGCTTTCTTT	CASSLVTGNTEAFF